The 18 T cell receptor beta chains reported below all come from one sample, sequenced in a study of cytomegalovirus exposure and HLA in healthy donors. Sequencing was performed with immunoSEQ multiplex PCR; in TCRdb, only in-frame clones are kept and a portion is missing. The table records 100,000 to 150,000 clones, around nine tenths of them present only once. The sequenced sample consisted of PBMCs. These receptors originate from a man between 18 and 29 years old in good health and CMV-seropositive.

V usage is TRBV5-6 and J usage is TRBJ2-1; TRBD1 aligns across 9 bases. V was clipped by 2 bases and J by 5 bases; unmatched bases: 11. Per germline, CDR1 SGHDT and CDR2 YYEEEE. The CDR3 runs to 17 residues. The CDR3, as DNA: TGTGCCAGCAGCTTCACATCCACAGGGGGCCGGAACAATGAGCAGTTCTTC. It is translated as CASSFTSTGGRNNEQFF.

The rearrangement uses TRBV15 and TRBJ2-5, with TRBD2 matching 8 bases. The CDR3 has 15 amino acids. The junction had 9 bases not matched to a gene; V was cut back by 4 bases and J by 5 bases. Germline V gene lookup returns CDR1 LNHNV and CDR2 YYDKDF (reference sequence). CDR3 region: CATSIGTGGSETQYF. Written as DNA, the CDR3 is TGTGCCACCAGCATCGGAACGGGGGGGAGCGAGACCCAGTACTTC.

This sequence joins TRBV19 and TRBJ1-2; the match to TRBD1 covers 7 bases. CDR1 and CDR2 from the germline V gene are LNHDA and SQIVND (reference sequence). Trimming took 5 bases from V and 4 from J; bases not matched to a gene: 7. The CDR3 length is 14 residues. The chain's CDR3 is CASSPTGLIYGYTF. CDR3 bases: TGTGCCAGTAGTCCGACAGGGTTGATCTATGGCTACACCTTC.

The V gene is TRBV5-1, the J gene TRBJ2-5; 9 bases line up with TRBD1. Unmatched junction bases numbered 7, after V lost 0 bases and J lost 4 bases. This CDR3 has 16 amino acids. Germline V CDR1 and CDR2: SGHRS, YFSETQ. The CDR3: CASSLATTGGLETQYF. CDR3 in DNA: TGCGCCAGCAGCTTGGCGACGACAGGGGGACTAGAGACCCAGTACTTC.

The CDR3, as DNA: TGTGCCAGCAGTGAAGGGGCCAGGGGGATCACAGATACGCAGTATTTT. Translating it yields CASSEGARGITDTQYF. The rearrangement joins TRBV2 to TRBJ2-3; TRBD1 matches at 7 bases. The CDR3 contains 16 residues. V gave up 1 base and J gave up 2 bases; unmatched junction bases: 6. Looked up from germline, CDR1 is SNHLY and CDR2 is FYNNEI.

V and J are TRBV7-8 and TRBJ2-7; D is uncertain. CDR3 length: 14 residues. V shed 3 bases and J shed 2 bases, with 11 bases lying between them. The V gene's germline CDR1 is SGHVS and CDR2 FQNEAQ. CDR3 sequence (DNA): TGTGCCAGCAGCTTCACCGATAACACCTACGAGCAGTACTTC. Translation: CASSFTDNTYEQYF.

The chain has TRBV4-1 and TRBJ2-7, with 11 bases fitting TRBD1. The CDR3 loop spans 15 amino acids. Germline V gene sequence: CDR1 MGHRA, CDR2 YSYEKL. V lost 4 bases to trimming and J lost 2 bases; unmatched junction nucleotides: 4. The CDR3 sequence is CASSPLGQGAYEQYF. The CDR3 coding sequence is TGCGCCAGCAGCCCCTTGGGACAGGGGGCCTACGAGCAGTACTTC.

The V call is TRBV2, the J call TRBJ1-4; D gene ambiguous. The germline V and J ends were trimmed by 3 bases and 6 bases, with 5 bases remaining between them. This CDR3 has 12 residues. Germline loops: CDR1 SNHLY, CDR2 FYNNEI. CDR3 in amino acids: CASSDGDEKLFF. The DNA for the CDR3 is TGTGCCAGCAGTGACGGGGATGAAAAACTGTTTTTT.

The chain couples TRBV27 to TRBJ2-1; TRBD1 matches at 9 bases. The CDR3 is 15 amino acids. The germline V gene has CDR1 MNHEY and CDR2 SMNVEV (reference sequence). The V gene end was trimmed by 5 bases and the J gene end by 8 bases; junction bases not matched to a gene: 10. CDR3 sequence (DNA): TGTGCCAGCAGTAAGACCGGGACAGGGAAACATGAGCAGTTCTTC. Translated: CASSKTGTGKHEQFF.

This chain uses TRBV15 with TRBJ1-1; possibly TRBD1 for D (6 bases). Germline CDR1 and CDR2: LNHNV and YYDKDF (reference sequence). This CDR3 has 13 residues. V shed 3 bases and J shed 6 bases, with 11 bases lying between them. The CDR3 region has the DNA TGTGCCACCAGCAGGACAGGAGGACCTGAAGCTTTCTTT. Its protein is CATSRTGGPEAFF.

The table lists this clone with a few counts. This rearrangement joins TRBV4-2 to TRBJ2-7, with 11 positions matching TRBD1. CDR1 LGHNA and CDR2 YNFKEQ come from the germline V gene. After removal of 0 bases from V and 6 bases from J, the junction contained 4 bases not matched to a gene. This CDR3 region has 15 residues. CDR3 coding DNA: TGTGCCAGCAGCCAAGAAGGACAGGGGGCGGGCGAGCAGTACTTC. This codes for CASSQEGQGAGEQYF.

The rearrangement uses TRBV7-9 and TRBJ2-1, with D tentatively TRBD1 (5 bases). This CDR3 spans 13 amino acids. The V gene's germline CDR1 is SEHNR and CDR2 FQNEAQ (reference sequence). Trimming left V 2 bases short and J 7 bases short, with 9 bases between. CDR3 loop: CASSLLGENEQFF. In DNA form, the CDR3 reads TGTGCCAGCAGCTTATTAGGGGAAAATGAGCAGTTCTTC.

The chain recombines TRBV11-2 with TRBJ2-1, with D hard to call. Germline assignment: CDR1 SGHAT and CDR2 FQNNGV. V gave up 5 bases and J gave up 5 bases, with 25 bases separating them. This CDR3 contains 18 residues. The CDR3 sequence: CASSVTIPKTQLNNEQFF. CDR3 in DNA: TGTGCCAGCAGCGTCACAATACCGAAGACTCAACTCAACAATGAGCAGTTCTTC.

The chain is built from TRBV15 and TRBJ2-3; 14 bases line up with TRBD2. The CDR3 runs 16 residues. Trimming cost V 1 base and J 10 bases; bases outside gene matches: 7. Germline V gene sequence: CDR1 LNHNV, CDR2 YYDKDF (reference sequence). In nucleotides, the CDR3 is TGTGCCACCAGCAGAGGCGGACTAGCGGGGGGCAAAGCGCAGTATTTT. Amino acid sequence: CATSRGGLAGGKAQYF.

The V and J genes are TRBV25-1 and TRBJ2-1; D call uncertain. V lost 4 bases and J 9 bases, leaving 22 bases between the germline ends. This CDR3 is 16 amino acids long. From germline, CDR1 is MGHDK and CDR2 SYGVNS. The CDR3 loop is CASSARTLPGLVEQFF. CDR3 DNA sequence: TGTGCCAGCAGTGCACGAACCCTGCCAGGTTTGGTTGAGCAGTTCTTC.

The chain links TRBV6-1 to TRBJ1-1; D is unresolved. Germline-derived CDR1 and CDR2 are MNHNS and SASEGT. The CDR3 contains 14 residues. Trimming took off 4 bases at V and 0 bases at J, with 9 bases between the two ends. The CDR3 reads CASSGVRLNTEAFF. CDR3 DNA sequence: TGTGCCAGCAGTGGTGTACGGTTGAACACTGAAGCTTTCTTT.

The chain joins TRBV5-1 to TRBJ2-3; 9 positions agree with TRBD1. The length of the CDR3 is 14 residues. The germline V gene has CDR1 SGHRS and CDR2 YFSETQ. V lost 4 bases and J lost 5; bases outside the gene matches: 5. CDR3 region: CASSGGQGLDTQYF. The CDR3 DNA reads TGCGCCAGCAGCGGGGGACAGGGTTTAGATACGCAGTATTTT.

The chain carries TRBV6-6 and TRBJ2-1, with a tentative D call TRBD2 (6 bases). Germline-derived CDR1 and CDR2 are MNHNY and SVGAGI (reference sequence). V was clipped by 0 bases and J by 15 bases, with 18 bases between them. This CDR3 comprises 14 residues. CDR3 sequence reads: CASSYSSPRLGSFF. The CDR3 DNA reads as TGTGCCAGCAGTTACTCAAGCCCCCGACTAGGGTCGTTCTTC.